This T cell receptor beta chain originates from a study of regulatory T cells in long-lasting Graves disease. With 4 bases clipped from V and 1 base from J, the junction kept 5 bases outside the gene matches. The CDR3 has 15 residues. Sequencing libraries for TCR beta were prepared with iRepertoire HTBI primers and Arm-PCR of CDR3 regions. One entry per CDR3 protein, called by TCRdb with MiXCR from the multiplex PCR reads. In the table there are 400,000 to 500,000 distinct CDR3 sequences, 14% to 15% of which are singletons. As to time point: newly diagnosed GD, antithyroid drugs for less than 3 months. The TCR library was made from RNA that had been extracted from PBMCs in TRIzol. This clonotype was picked up many times. Another study also made use of these data, one on T cells in Graves' hyperthyroidism and ophthalmopathy. This second report adds: Among thyroid clonotypes expanded above 0.001, most also appeared in blood.

The rearrangement links TRBV12-3 or TRBV12-4 to TRBJ2-5; 8 nucleotides align to TRBD1. The sample was peripheral blood mononuclear cells (PBMCs), taken at new diagnosis, from a patient treated with antithyroid drugs. The origin of this receptor is a woman in her 30s with Graves disease. CDR3 sequence (DNA): TGTGCCAGCAGTTCGACAGGGGCCCTCCAAGAGACCCAGTACTTC. Protein product: CASSSTGALQETQYF.